The 21 T cell receptor beta chains presented below share a single source sample, sequenced in a study of identical twins (dated by TCRdb to the mid-2010s). The library was produced with 5' RACE. Sequencing used an Illumina HiSeq 2000. TCRdb redid the processing of the public reads, applying fastp at Q25 and MiXCR, and retained in-frame beta chains. CDR3 protein duplicates are merged, each entry listing the most common genes and DNA. The sample table shows about 720,000 distinct CDR3 sequences, and roughly 18% are seen once. Around 13% of the sample is in the top ten clones. These data were likewise used in another study, on T cells expressing NK-cell markers.

Material: PBMCs. The receptors come from a young woman in good health.

The J gene is TRBJ1-1, the V gene TRBV7-2; 7 bases agree with TRBD1. J gave up 2 bases and V 5 bases, and 8 bases lay outside the gene matches. The CDR3 consists of 15 residues. Germline CDR1 and CDR2: SGHTA and FQGNSA. The CDR3 is CASSVGDRENTEAFF. Here the CDR3 DNA reads TGTGCCAGCAGCGTAGGAGACAGGGAAAACACTGAAGCTTTCTTT.

The chain recombines TRBV15 with TRBJ2-3; D unresolved. The CDR3 is 13 residues long. Germline loops: CDR1 LNHNV, CDR2 YYDKDF (reference sequence). V was pared by 1 base and J by 5 bases, with 7 bases between. Here the CDR3 DNA reads TGTGCCACCAGCAGAGCGCAAGTAGATACGCAGTATTTT. It translates to CATSRAQVDTQYF.

This clonotype was picked up a small number of times. This chain links TRBV10-2 with TRBJ2-4; 8 nucleotides line up with TRBD1. Germline loops: CDR1 WSHSY, CDR2 SAAADI. The CDR3 loop spans 14 amino acids. V shed 8 bases and J 2 bases; nucleotides not matched to a gene: 5. The CDR3 here is CASLDRDTKNIQYF. DNA for the CDR3: TGCGCCAGCCTGGACAGGGATACCAAAAACATTCAGTACTTC.

This sequence joins TRBV6-5 and TRBJ2-5; D remains unclear. Germline CDR1 MNHEY, CDR2 SVGAGI. Trimming took 8 bases from V and 2 from J, leaving 9 bases between them. The CDR3 contains 12 residues. DNA for the CDR3: TGTGCCAGCGGACGATTGCAAGAGACCCAGTACTTC. Translation: CASGRLQETQYF.

The V gene is TRBV2, the J gene TRBJ2-7; 7 nucleotides agree with TRBD1. CDR1 SNHLY and CDR2 FYNNEI come from the germline V gene. V shed 0 bases and J 6 bases; nucleotides not matched to a gene: 8. CDR3 length: 15 amino acids. The CDR3 protein is CASSEALLRGREQYF. The CDR3 region has the DNA TGTGCCAGCAGTGAAGCGCTTCTGAGGGGGCGCGAGCAGTACTTC.

This clonotype was observed a few times. The chain couples TRBV4-1 to TRBJ2-2; maybe TRBD2 (8 bases). The germline V gene has CDR1 MGHRA and CDR2 YSYEKL. V lost 0 bases to trimming and J lost 1 base, with 24 bases between them. The CDR3 covers 21 residues. CDR3 DNA sequence: TGCGCCAGCAGCCAAGATCTGAGGGGGCTAGCGGGCCTAGGGAACACCGGGGAGCTGTTTTTT. Its translation is CASSQDLRGLAGLGNTGELFF.

The rearrangement links TRBV15 to TRBJ2-3; 10 bases agree with TRBD2. Germline CDR1 and CDR2: LNHNV and YYDKDF (reference sequence). This CDR3 spans 18 amino acids. The junction had 17 bases not matched to a gene; V was cut back by 5 bases and J by 6 bases. CDR3 amino acids: CATSPRASGSSAGDTQYF. The CDR3 nucleotides are TGTGCCACCAGCCCGCGGGCTAGCGGGAGTTCGGCTGGGGATACGCAGTATTTT.

This clonotype was seen a handful of times. This sequence joins TRBV20-1 and TRBJ1-5, with 11 bases identical to TRBD1. The CDR3 spans 14 residues. The V gene end was trimmed by 5 bases and the J gene end by 7 bases; junction bases not matched to a gene: 7. Germline V gene lookup returns CDR1 DFQATT and CDR2 SNEGSKA (reference sequence). The CDR3 sequence: CSAEDRGRRQPQHF. As DNA, the CDR3 is TGCAGTGCTGAGGACAGGGGGCGGCGACAGCCCCAGCATTTT.

The chain combines TRBV20-1 with TRBJ1-2; no firm D call. The germline gives CDR1 DFQATT, CDR2 SNEGSKA (reference sequence). The CDR3 covers 12 residues. Deletions cut 6 bases from V and 6 bases from J, with 14 bases between. The CDR3 DNA sequence: TGCAGTGCCCTAGAGGGATGGGATGGCTACACCTTC. It specifies CSALEGWDGYTF.

This clonotype was seen more than once but under ten times. V usage is TRBV27 and J usage is TRBJ2-3; TRBD1 or TRBD2 may be the D gene (6 bases each). V was shortened by 3 bases and J by 1 base, with 11 bases between the two germline ends. Germline CDR1 reads MNHEY; CDR2 reads SMNVEV (reference sequence). This CDR3 has 15 amino acids. DNA of the CDR3: TGTGCCAGCAGTTTGGAGGGGGGTCGCACAGATACGCAGTATTTT. It is translated as CASSLEGGRTDTQYF.

This clonotype has only a few counts. V gene TRBV29-1 combines with J gene TRBJ2-3, with D possibly TRBD1 on 6 matching bases. With 4 bases removed from V and 2 bases from J, the gap between germline ends came to 13 bases. This CDR3 region has 14 residues. Germline V gene data show CDR1 as SQVTM and CDR2 as ANQGSEA. CDR3 sequence (DNA): TGCAGCGTTGCAGGGGACACCGTCACAGATACGCAGTATTTT. As protein: CSVAGDTVTDTQYF.

There are many counts of this clonotype. This chain joins TRBV5-1 and TRBJ1-1; D may be TRBD1 (6 bases). Germline loops: CDR1 SGHRS, CDR2 YFSETQ. This CDR3 spans 14 amino acids. V lost 0 bases, J lost 8 bases, and 14 bases lay in between. CDR3 region: CASSLVGSGEEAFF. For the CDR3, the DNA is TGCGCCAGCAGCTTGGTGGGTTCAGGGGAGGAAGCTTTCTTT. Drawing the rest from reference TRBV5-1 and TRBJ1-1, the complete variable domain is KAGVTQTPRYLIKTRGQQVTLSCSPISGHRSVSWYQQTPGQGLQFLFEYFSETQRNKGNFPGRFSGRQFSNSRSEMNVSTLELGDSALYLCASSLVGSGEEAFFGQGTRLTVV.

This clonotype has more than one count but fewer than ten. The chain recombines TRBV12-3 or TRBV12-4 with TRBJ2-3; 12 bases are a match to TRBD2. J gave up 0 bases and V 6 bases, and 4 bases lay outside the gene matches. The CDR3 consists of 16 residues. The DNA for the CDR3 is TGTGCCAGCAGCGGACTAGCGGGACGGAGCACAGATACGCAGTATTTT. Translated: CASSGLAGRSTDTQYF.

This clonotype was counted at least ten times. The chain joins TRBV20-1 to TRBJ2-1, with D possibly being TRBD2 (6 bases). This CDR3 is 14 amino acids long. The ends were cut back, 5 bases at V and 2 bases at J, with 13 bases in the middle. CDR1 DFQATT and CDR2 SNEGSKA come from the germline V gene (reference sequence). The chain's CDR3 is CSAAHSGTYNEQFF. The CDR3 coding sequence is TGCAGTGCTGCACATAGCGGCACCTACAATGAGCAGTTCTTC.

This clonotype turned up a few times. This chain connects TRBV6-5 to TRBJ1-1; 7 bases fit TRBD1. The V gene's germline CDR1 is MNHEY and CDR2 SVGAGI. This CDR3 is 15 amino acids long. The junction had 11 bases not matched to a gene; V was cut back by 3 bases and J by 7 bases. The CDR3 sequence is CASSYDRARVSEAFF. CDR3 DNA: TGTGCCAGCAGTTATGACAGGGCCCGGGTGAGTGAAGCTTTCTTT.

This clonotype was detected many times. The genes are TRBV3-1 and TRBJ2-7, with 8 bases aligning to TRBD1. V trimming: 3 bases; J trimming: 5 bases; junction bases outside the gene matches: 9. The CDR3 covers 15 residues. Germline lookup yields CDR1 LGHDT and CDR2 YNNKEL (reference sequence). DNA for the CDR3: TGTGCCAGCAGCCAGGCAGGACAGGGCGTCCACGAGCAGTACTTC. This codes for CASSQAGQGVHEQYF.

The chain links TRBV7-9 to TRBJ1-6; D remains unclear. The CDR3 is 17 residues long. CDR1 SEHNR and CDR2 FQNEAQ come from the germline V gene (reference sequence). V gave up 1 base and J gave up 0 bases, with 10 bases separating them. CDR3 nucleotides: TGTGCCAGCAGCTTAGGGAGGCTGAGCTCCTATAATTCACCCCTCCACTTT. Translated, it gives CASSLGRLSSYNSPLHF. The whole variable domain, remainder taken from reference TRBV7-9 and TRBJ1-6, is DTGVSQNPRHKITKRGQNVTFRCDPISEHNRLYWYRQTLGQGPEFLTYFQNEAQLEKSRLLSDRFSAERPKGSFSTLEIQRTEQGDSAMYLCASSLGRLSSYNSPLHFGNGTRLTVT.

The genes are TRBV2 and TRBJ2-1; 7 nucleotides match TRBD2. The CDR3 runs to 15 residues. J was trimmed by 4 bases and V by 4 bases; bases with no gene match: 7. CDR1 is SNHLY, CDR2 FYNNEI, per germline. CDR3: CASSGASGAYNEQFF. The CDR3 DNA reads TGTGCCAGCAGTGGGGCGAGCGGGGCTTACAATGAGCAGTTCTTC.

This clonotype was detected a few times. The chain combines TRBV7-9 with TRBJ1-1, with TRBD1 matching over 9 bases. This CDR3 is 16 amino acids long. V was clipped by 5 bases and J by 5 bases; unmatched bases: 12. Germline-derived CDR1 and CDR2 are SEHNR and FQNEAQ (reference sequence). The DNA for the CDR3 is TGTGCCAGCAGCGACCCAACGGGACAGGGAATGACTGAAGCTTTCTTT. This codes for CASSDPTGQGMTEAFF.

This clonotype has more than one count but fewer than ten. The V call is TRBV5-1, the J call TRBJ2-7; weak D call: TRBD1 (6 bases). V lost 4 bases and J lost 3, with 20 bases in between. Germline assignment: CDR1 SGHRS and CDR2 YFSETQ. The length of the CDR3 is 16 residues. CDR3 coding DNA: TGCGCCAGCAGCCGTGGGATGGGACAAAAGGGCTACGAGCAGTACTTC. Protein sequence: CASSRGMGQKGYEQYF.

This clonotype was observed a handful of times. The junction differs from germline at one of its ends, possibly a read error. The chain links TRBV12-5 to TRBJ2-1, with D perhaps being TRBD1 or TRBD2 (7 bases each). The CDR3 runs 14 residues. Germline V lookup: CDR1 LGHNT, CDR2 FRNRAP. The CDR3 protein is CASDLETGRGEQFF. In nucleotides, the CDR3 is TGTGCTAGTGATTTGGAGACAGGGAGGGGTGAGCAGTTCTTC.